These T cell receptor beta chains were read from a single sample in a study of blood T cells in healthy people across ages. One entry per CDR3 protein results from TCRdb running MiXCR on the 5' RACE reads. The data show around 520,000 distinct CDR3 sequences, roughly a quarter seen once. These records were also assigned to another study, of T cells of mothers and their children.

Sample: blood. These receptors originate from a boy aged 2 to 10 in good health. CDR3s include the opening cysteine and the closing phenylalanine or tryptophan. Fields, in order: V gene, D gene, J gene, clone size, CDR3 protein, CDR3 DNA. D genes are given only for firm matches. Clone size, where shown, is once, few, many, or a class for clones that have expanded.

>TRBV7-8|TRBD1|TRBJ2-3|few
CASSLGGTGLNTDTQYF
TGTGCCAGCAGCTTAGGTGGGACAGGGCTCAACACAGATACGCAGTATTTT
>TRBV20-1|TRBD2|TRBJ2-7|few
CSAITSGIYEQYF
TGCAGTGCTATCACTAGCGGGATCTACGAGCAGTACTTC
>TRBV29-1|.|TRBJ1-1|once
CSFRRPNTEAFF
TGCAGCTTTAGACGGCCCAACACTGAAGCTTTCTTT
>TRBV12-3/TRBV12-4|.|TRBJ2-2|few
CASRDNTGELFF
TGTGCCAGCAGAGATAACACCGGGGAGCTGTTTTTT
>TRBV7-2|.|TRBJ2-5|.
CASSLVITGTQETQYF
TGTGCCAGCAGCTTAGTAATAACAGGGACACAAGAGACCCAGTACTTC
>TRBV29-1|.|TRBJ1-1|few
CSARRTGEKNTEAFF
TGCAGCGCCCGAAGGACCGGGGAGAAGAACACTGAAGCTTTCTTT
>TRBV3-1|.|TRBJ2-7|.
CASSQVPGRDEQYF
TGTGCCAGCAGCCAAGTCCCAGGGCGAGACGAGCAGTACTTC
>TRBV12-5|.|TRBJ2-7|.
CASGLATTGAYEQYF
TGTGCTAGTGGTTTGGCAACGACAGGAGCCTACGAGCAGTACTTC
>TRBV11-1|.|TRBJ2-7|few
CASSFYSCEQYF
TGTGCCAGCAGTTTTTACTCCTGCGAGCAGTACTTC
>TRBV9|.|TRBJ2-1|.
CASSVVGLIYNEQFF
TGTGCCAGCAGCGTAGTTGGACTAATATACAATGAGCAGTTCTTC
>TRBV20-1|.|TRBJ2-3|.
CSARRGASSTDTQYF
TGCAGTGCTCGCCGGGGTGCGTCTAGCACAGATACGCAGTATTTT
>TRBV6-2/TRBV6-3|TRBD1|TRBJ2-7|.
CASSYPGTAYEQYF
TGTGCCAGCAGTTACCCAGGGACAGCCTACGAGCAGTACTTC
>TRBV27|.|TRBJ2-7|many
CASKEYRDSYEQYF
TGTGCCAGCAAAGAATACAGGGACTCCTACGAGCAGTACTTC
>TRBV5-1|.|TRBJ1-4|few
CASKAGSGNEKLFF
TGCGCCAGCAAGGCAGGCTCGGGTAATGAAAAACTGTTTTTT
>TRBV7-9|.|TRBJ2-1|few
CASSLQGSGAGNNEQFF
TGTGCCAGCAGCTTGCAGGGGTCGGGAGCAGGAAACAATGAGCAGTTCTTC
>TRBV20-1|.|TRBJ1-1|.
CSAMKLTAMNTEAFF
TGCAGTGCTATGAAACTGACAGCCATGAACACTGAAGCTTTCTTT
>TRBV20-1|.|TRBJ1-5|.
CSARKSGLSNQPQHF
TGCAGTGCTAGAAAGTCGGGACTTAGCAATCAGCCCCAGCATTTT
>TRBV7-9|.|TRBJ1-1|few
CATLEKATEAFF
TGTGCCACCCTCGAGAAAGCGACTGAAGCTTTCTTT
>TRBV3-1|TRBD1|TRBJ1-5|few
CASSQAGGAGNQPQHF
TGTGCCAGCAGCCAAGCAGGGGGCGCGGGCAATCAGCCCCAGCATTTT
>TRBV7-2|.|TRBJ1-2|.
CASSLGSGAVYGYTF
TGTGCCAGCAGCTTAGGGTCAGGGGCGGTCTATGGCTACACCTTC
>TRBV10-3|.|TRBJ2-7|few
CAISDPTGQRDEQYF
TGTGCCATCAGTGACCCGACAGGCCAACGGGACGAGCAGTACTTC
>TRBV29-1|.|TRBJ2-1|few
CSVEDRGPPWNEQFF
TGCAGCGTTGAAGATCGGGGTCCCCCTTGGAATGAGCAGTTCTTC
>TRBV29-1|.|TRBJ1-4|.
CSVDSRDGGKLFF
TGCAGCGTTGACAGCAGGGATGGCGGAAAACTGTTTTTT
>TRBV7-2|.|TRBJ2-7|.
CASRRAGPSYEQYF
TGTGCCAGCAGGAGGGCGGGGCCCTCCTACGAGCAGTACTTC
>TRBV9|TRBD2|TRBJ2-7|few
CASSARLAGGEQYF
TGTGCCAGCAGCGCCCGACTAGCGGGGGGCGAGCAGTACTTC
>TRBV7-2|TRBD1|TRBJ2-7|.
CASSQRDRHYEQYF
TGTGCCAGCAGCCAACGGGACAGGCACTACGAGCAGTACTTC
>TRBV7-9|.|TRBJ2-1|few
CASSLSDRSYERYF
TGTGCCAGCAGCTTATCTGACAGGTCCTACGAGCGGTACTTC
>TRBV4-1|.|TRBJ2-5|many
CASSQDLTAQETQYF
TGCGCCAGCAGCCAAGATCTGACAGCGCAAGAGACCCAGTACTTC
>TRBV18|.|TRBJ1-4|few
CASSPDSNEKLFF
TGTGCCAGCTCACCTGACAGTAATGAAAAACTGTTTTTT
>TRBV6-5|TRBD1|TRBJ1-4|.
CASSYTGTVHEKLFF
TGTGCCAGCAGTTACACCGGGACAGTGCATGAAAAACTGTTTTTT
>TRBV7-3|TRBD2|TRBJ2-5|.
CASSSVAGEEETQYF
TGTGCCAGCAGCTCGGTGGCGGGGGAGGAAGAGACCCAGTACTTC
>TRBV10-2|.|TRBJ2-5|.
CASSEPRTGSQETQYF
TGCGCCAGCAGTGAGCCGAGGACTGGGAGCCAAGAGACCCAGTACTTC
>TRBV19|TRBD1|TRBJ1-5|few
CASRQDRVGNNQPQHF
TGTGCCAGTAGACAGGACAGGGTGGGAAACAATCAGCCCCAGCATTTT
>TRBV20-1|TRBD2|TRBJ2-1|.
CSAIPPCGGKSEQFF
TGCAGTGCTATACCTCCTTGCGGGGGGAAGTCGGAGCAGTTCTTC
>TRBV15|.|TRBJ2-7|.
CATSSTWDGGPYEQYF
TGTGCCACCAGCAGTACCTGGGATGGGGGGCCCTACGAGCAGTACTTC
>TRBV14|.|TRBJ1-4|few
CVSSPSTATNEKLFF
TGTGTCAGCAGCCCATCGACGGCAACTAATGAAAAACTGTTTTTT
>TRBV12-5|.|TRBJ2-4|.
CASAGANKNIQYF
TGTGCTAGTGCAGGAGCGAACAAAAACATTCAGTACTTC
>TRBV20-1|.|TRBJ2-1|.
CSAPLGEQFF
TGCAGTGCGCCTCTAGGTGAGCAGTTCTTC
>TRBV3-1|.|TRBJ1-2|.
CASSQGYRSTDYGYTF
TGTGCCAGCAGCCAAGGTTATAGATCAACTGACTATGGCTACACCTTC
>TRBV4-3|TRBD2|TRBJ2-3|.
CASSQDTRREPPDTQYF
TGCGCCAGCAGCCAAGATACGCGGCGGGAGCCCCCAGATACGCAGTATTTT
>TRBV12-3/TRBV12-4|.|TRBJ2-1|few
CASSFRARESSYNEQFF
TGTGCCAGCAGTTTCAGGGCCCGTGAAAGCTCCTACAATGAGCAGTTCTTC